This record covers a single TCR beta chain. Its target is unknown. The data belong to a study of T cell responses to AZD1222 COVID-19 vaccine. Study results and limitations: Of the AZD1222 recipients, only 6 or 7 were seropositive at baseline.

The CDR3 contains 14 residues. V lost 8 bases to trimming and J lost 4 bases; unmatched junction nucleotides: 9. CDR1 and CDR2 from the germline V gene are KGHDR and SFDVKD. Analysis merged second doses at about 4 or about 12 weeks. TCRdb's table, derived via immunoSEQ multiplex PCR, lists solely in-frame clones and lacks some. The table includes 150,000 to 200,000 clones, more than 85% detected once. The sample here was peripheral blood, taken 28 days after the second AZD1222 dose. The J gene is TRBJ1-1, the V gene TRBV24-1; 7 bases fit TRBD1. The sequence was obtained from an adult who received the AZD1222 COVID-19 vaccine. The CDR3 loop is CATNLNRGGTEAFF. CDR3 in DNA: TGTGCCACCAATCTGAACAGGGGAGGCACTGAAGCTTTCTTT.